Reported below is one T cell receptor (beta chain). How the authors handled the data: Estimates of nucleated cell counts were drawn from the amplification of reference gene primers. The data were produced by immunoSEQ multiplex PCR, yet TCRdb's version contains in-frame clones alone and is incomplete. That table gives V, J and clone size, and the DNA gave D and trimming. The profile shows fewer than 300,000 clones, roughly 83% of them singletons. The Seattle site enrolled patients during active infection and followed them longitudinally. The record originates from a study of blood T cell repertoires in COVID-19. Background on the study: COVID-19 samples collected from the United States, Italy and Spain covered acute and convalescent phases. PBMCs, B-cell-depleted T cells, or T cells provided the cDNA or gDNA that made up the material.

Sequenced material: peripheral blood. The sequence was obtained from a human donor with COVID-19, enrolled during active disease. The donor label of this sample is uncertain.

CDR3 nucleotides: TGTGCCAGCAGCTTAGCCCCTGCAACTAATGAAAAACTGTTTTTT. Its translation: CASSLAPATNEKLFF. This chain links TRBV11-2 with TRBJ1-4; the D is unclear. V was clipped by 1 base and J by 0 bases, with 6 bases between them. The CDR3 has 15 amino acids. Germline values: CDR1 SGHAT, CDR2 FQNNGV.